A selection of T cell receptor beta chains follows, all from one sample in a study of vaccination effects on CD4 cells after COVID-19. Measured with immunoSEQ multiplex PCR; TCRdb has only the in-frame clones, and not every one. The sample lists around 26,000 clones; about 80% were seen once. No antigen has been assigned to these receptors. The source material was CD4+ T cells from PBMCs cultured with HCoV-NL63 spike peptides, sampled before COVID-19 vaccination. The receptors shown here come from a human donor who had a prior SARS-CoV-2 infection. The CDR3 runs from the conserved cysteine through the conserved F or W. The order of the fields is J gene, clone size, D gene, V gene, CDR3 DNA, CDR3 protein. D genes are given only for firm matches. Clone size is given for some rows only: seen once, a few or many times, or a class if the clone is expanded.

j_gene: TRBJ2-2; abundance: few; d_gene: .; v_gene: TRBV5-1; CDR3nt: TGCGCCAGCAGCTCTCTTCCAGGCCCAATGGAGCTGTTTTTT; CDR3aa: CASSSLPGPMELFF
j_gene: TRBJ1-2; abundance: .; d_gene: .; v_gene: TRBV20-1; CDR3nt: TGCAGTGCTCAGGACTCCTATGGCTACACCTTC; CDR3aa: CSAQDSYGYTF
j_gene: TRBJ2-5; abundance: .; d_gene: .; v_gene: TRBV27; CDR3nt: TGTGCCAGCAGTCCTCCCAGCAGCCAAGAGACCCAGTACTTC; CDR3aa: CASSPPSSQETQYF
j_gene: TRBJ1-5; abundance: once; d_gene: .; v_gene: TRBV2; CDR3nt: TGTGCCAGCAGGGAGCCCACACATAGCAATCAGCCCCAGCATTTT; CDR3aa: CASREPTHSNQPQHF
j_gene: TRBJ1-3; abundance: .; d_gene: .; v_gene: TRBV10-3; CDR3nt: TGTGCCATCCAATCCTCTGGAAACACCATATATTTT; CDR3aa: CAIQSSGNTIYF
j_gene: TRBJ1-3; abundance: few; d_gene: .; v_gene: TRBV6-2/TRBV6-3; CDR3nt: TGTGCCAGCAGTTACTCTCGGAGAGGACAGAAATCTGGAAACACCATATATTTT; CDR3aa: CASSYSRRGQKSGNTIYF
j_gene: TRBJ1-1; abundance: .; d_gene: .; v_gene: TRBV27; CDR3nt: TGTGCCAGCAGTTTGTTCCGGGGGACATTTGAAGCTTTCTTT; CDR3aa: CASSLFRGTFEAFF
j_gene: TRBJ1-4; abundance: .; d_gene: .; v_gene: TRBV14; CDR3nt: TGTGCCAGCAGCCAAGATTTACGGACTAATGAAAAACTGTTTTTT; CDR3aa: CASSQDLRTNEKLFF
j_gene: TRBJ1-1; abundance: .; d_gene: .; v_gene: TRBV5-1; CDR3nt: TGCGCCAGCAGCTTGGGGACCAGGGGATGGACTGAAGCTTTCTTT; CDR3aa: CASSLGTRGWTEAFF
j_gene: TRBJ2-3; abundance: .; d_gene: .; v_gene: TRBV7-9; CDR3nt: TGTGCCAGCAGCGCCAGGATCTCCGATACGCAGTATTTT; CDR3aa: CASSARISDTQYF
j_gene: TRBJ2-2; abundance: .; d_gene: .; v_gene: TRBV5-1; CDR3nt: TGCGCCAGCAGCTTGGGACAGGCCAGAACCGGGGAGCTGTTTTTT; CDR3aa: CASSLGQARTGELFF
j_gene: TRBJ2-2; abundance: .; d_gene: .; v_gene: TRBV7-2; CDR3nt: TGTGCCAGCAGCCCGCGGATGAACACCGGGGAGCTGTTTTTT; CDR3aa: CASSPRMNTGELFF
j_gene: TRBJ2-3; abundance: .; d_gene: TRBD2; v_gene: TRBV6-5; CDR3nt: TGTGCCAGCACGGGGGGGAGCACAGATACGCAGTATTTT; CDR3aa: CASTGGSTDTQYF
j_gene: TRBJ2-1; abundance: .; d_gene: .; v_gene: TRBV2; CDR3nt: TGTGCCAGCAGTGAATCTAGGACAGTCAATGAGCAGTTCTTC; CDR3aa: CASSESRTVNEQFF
j_gene: TRBJ1-2; abundance: .; d_gene: .; v_gene: TRBV21-1; CDR3nt: TGTGCCAGCAGCAAGGGCGACTTGCACGGCTCTGGCTACACCTTC; CDR3aa: CASSKGDLHGSGYTF
j_gene: TRBJ2-2; abundance: .; d_gene: .; v_gene: TRBV4-1; CDR3nt: TGCGCCAGCAGCCAAGTCCTCCAGAACACCGGGGAGCTGTTTTTT; CDR3aa: CASSQVLQNTGELFF
j_gene: TRBJ1-1; abundance: .; d_gene: .; v_gene: TRBV7-3; CDR3nt: TGTGCCAGCAGCTTAACGGGCGTCAGGGGCCGAAACACTGAAGCTTTCTTT; CDR3aa: CASSLTGVRGRNTEAFF
j_gene: TRBJ2-7; abundance: .; d_gene: .; v_gene: TRBV5-1; CDR3nt: TGCGCCAGCAGCCACCCCACACTGTCCGAGCAGTACTTC; CDR3aa: CASSHPTLSEQYF
j_gene: TRBJ2-7; abundance: .; d_gene: .; v_gene: TRBV5-6; CDR3nt: TGTGCCAGCAGCTTGCCTCCGGGCGGGACTGCCTACGAGCAGTACTTC; CDR3aa: CASSLPPGGTAYEQYF
j_gene: TRBJ2-3; abundance: .; d_gene: .; v_gene: TRBV7-9; CDR3nt: TGTGCCAGCAGCTTATCTGGAGATACGCAGTATTTT; CDR3aa: CASSLSGDTQYF
j_gene: TRBJ1-2; abundance: .; d_gene: .; v_gene: TRBV2; CDR3nt: TGTGCCAGCAGTGGGGACAACTATGGCTACACCTTC; CDR3aa: CASSGDNYGYTF
j_gene: TRBJ2-3; abundance: .; d_gene: TRBD2; v_gene: TRBV4-3; CDR3nt: TGCGCCAGCAGCAACGGACTAGCGGGAGGGCATACGCAGTATTTT; CDR3aa: CASSNGLAGGHTQYF
j_gene: TRBJ2-3; abundance: .; d_gene: .; v_gene: TRBV10-3; CDR3nt: TGTGCCATCACCGAGGACGGATCGGACACAGATACGCAGTATTTT; CDR3aa: CAITEDGSDTDTQYF
j_gene: TRBJ2-3; abundance: .; d_gene: .; v_gene: TRBV9; CDR3nt: TGTGCCAGCAGCGTAGGTGGCGGGGCGTACACAGATACGCAGTATTTT; CDR3aa: CASSVGGGAYTDTQYF
j_gene: TRBJ2-5; abundance: .; d_gene: .; v_gene: TRBV4-1; CDR3nt: TGCGCCAGCAGCCTCAGGGCCACGGGTTTCCAGGGCACGGGTCAAGAGACCCAGTACTTC; CDR3aa: CASSLRATGFQGTGQETQYF
j_gene: TRBJ1-1; abundance: .; d_gene: .; v_gene: TRBV4-2; CDR3nt: TGTGCCAGCAGTCGAGAGCCTGGGGCTGAAGCTTTCTTT; CDR3aa: CASSREPGAEAFF
j_gene: TRBJ2-7; abundance: .; d_gene: .; v_gene: TRBV10-3; CDR3nt: TGTGCCATCAGTGAGGTGGCAGTTGAGACCTACGAGCAGTACTTC; CDR3aa: CAISEVAVETYEQYF
j_gene: TRBJ2-7; abundance: few; d_gene: .; v_gene: TRBV12-5; CDR3nt: TGTGCTAGTGGTTTGGGCTCCCAGAGGCAGTACTTC; CDR3aa: CASGLGSQRQYF
j_gene: TRBJ1-6; abundance: .; d_gene: .; v_gene: TRBV28; CDR3nt: TGTGCCAGCAGTTCCCCTTCTACGGCTAATTCACCCCTCCACTTT; CDR3aa: CASSSPSTANSPLHF
j_gene: TRBJ2-7; abundance: .; d_gene: .; v_gene: TRBV3-1/TRBV3-2; CDR3nt: TGTGCCAGCAGCCAAGGTGGCGGGAACGAGCAGTACTTC; CDR3aa: CASSQGGGNEQYF
j_gene: TRBJ2-5; abundance: .; d_gene: .; v_gene: TRBV11-3; CDR3nt: TGTGCCAGCACGGCCAATAGTGAGACCCAGTACTTC; CDR3aa: CASTANSETQYF
j_gene: TRBJ1-2; abundance: few; d_gene: TRBD1; v_gene: TRBV6-5; CDR3nt: TGTGCCAGCAGGGACAGGGGAAGCTATGGCTACACCTTC; CDR3aa: CASRDRGSYGYTF
j_gene: TRBJ1-2; abundance: .; d_gene: .; v_gene: TRBV5-6; CDR3nt: TGTGCCAGCAGCTACGGCAGGGGAACTTATGGCTACACCTTC; CDR3aa: CASSYGRGTYGYTF
j_gene: TRBJ2-7; abundance: .; d_gene: .; v_gene: TRBV6-1; CDR3nt: TGTGCCAGCAGTGAAGGTCACAGGGAATACGAGCAGTACTTC; CDR3aa: CASSEGHREYEQYF
j_gene: TRBJ2-1; abundance: .; d_gene: TRBD2; v_gene: TRBV5-4; CDR3nt: TGTGCCAGCAGCCCCACTGGACTAGGCAATGAGCAGTTCTTC; CDR3aa: CASSPTGLGNEQFF
j_gene: TRBJ2-1; abundance: .; d_gene: TRBD1; v_gene: TRBV18; CDR3nt: TGTGCCAGCTCACCTTACCGGGACAGGAATTACAATGAGCAGTTCTTC; CDR3aa: CASSPYRDRNYNEQFF
j_gene: TRBJ2-4; abundance: .; d_gene: TRBD1; v_gene: TRBV18; CDR3nt: TGTGCCAGCTCACCAAGGAACAGGGGGCAAGTCAAAAACATTCAGTACTTC; CDR3aa: CASSPRNRGQVKNIQYF
j_gene: TRBJ2-3; abundance: .; d_gene: TRBD1; v_gene: TRBV6-5; CDR3nt: TGTGCCAGCAACCGACAGGGGGCTTTCACAGATACGCAGTATTTT; CDR3aa: CASNRQGAFTDTQYF
j_gene: TRBJ2-3; abundance: .; d_gene: .; v_gene: TRBV12-3/TRBV12-4; CDR3nt: TGTGCCAGCAGAAATACAGATACGCAGTATTTT; CDR3aa: CASRNTDTQYF
j_gene: TRBJ2-5; abundance: .; d_gene: .; v_gene: TRBV6-5; CDR3nt: TGTGCCAGCCGCTGGCGGGGTCAAGAGACCCAGTACTTC; CDR3aa: CASRWRGQETQYF
j_gene: TRBJ1-6; abundance: .; d_gene: TRBD1; v_gene: TRBV7-2; CDR3nt: TGTGCCAGCAGCCAGCAGGGGGGAAGGGGGTCACCCCTCCACTTT; CDR3aa: CASSQQGGRGSPLHF
j_gene: TRBJ2-2; abundance: .; d_gene: .; v_gene: TRBV5-1; CDR3nt: TGCGCCAGCACCATGTCCGCAGCCTACACCGGGGAGCTGTTTTTT; CDR3aa: CASTMSAAYTGELFF